Listed here are 9 T cell receptor beta chains from one sample, sequenced in a study of T cell repertoires in cytomegalovirus infection. TCRdb reprocessed the reads via MiXCR and lists one record per CDR3 protein. The table lists 300,000 or so distinct CDR3 sequences, 9.6% of them singletons. Sequenced material: PBMCs. These receptors were obtained from a human donor in good health (CMV status not recorded). Some clones in this sample may be carry-over from other donors' samples.

This clonotype appeared many times. This rearrangement joins TRBV7-9 to TRBJ2-3; 8 bases map to TRBD2. J gave up 4 bases and V 5 bases, and 11 bases lay outside the gene matches. CDR3 length: 16 residues. CDR1 and CDR2 (germline): SEHNR, FQNEAQ (reference sequence). CDR3 in DNA: TGTGCCAGCAGCCGCCCGGAGCGGGGGAGATCAGATACGCAGTATTTT. The encoded protein is CASSRPERGRSDTQYF. The whole variable domain, filled in from reference TRBV7-9 and TRBJ2-3, reads DTGVSQNPRHKITKRGQNVTFRCDPISEHNRLYWYRQTLGQGPEFLTYFQNEAQLEKSRLLSDRFSAERPKGSFSTLEIQRTEQGDSAMYLCASSRPERGRSDTQYFGPGTRLTVL.

This clonotype was counted many times. This chain links TRBV6-2 or TRBV6-3 with TRBJ2-1, with 13 bases that match TRBD2. Trimming took 6 bases from V and 5 from J; bases not matched to a gene: 4. Looked up from germline, CDR1 is MNHEY and CDR2 is SVGEGT. The CDR3 sequence is 15 residues long. CDR3 in amino acids: CASRSGTSGDNEQFF. The CDR3 DNA is TGTGCCAGCAGATCCGGGACTAGCGGGGACAATGAGCAGTTCTTC.

For the CDR3, the DNA is TGCAGTGCTAGAAACAGGGGAAGTCAAGAGACCCAGTACTTC. This translates into CSARNRGSQETQYF. The gene calls are TRBV20-1 and TRBJ2-5; 7 bases agree with TRBD1. This CDR3 region has 14 residues. Trimming removed 2 bases from V and 2 bases from J; junction bases left unmatched: 5. The germline gives CDR1 DFQATT, CDR2 SNEGSKA (reference sequence).

This clonotype was picked up many times. The chain uses TRBV10-3 and TRBJ1-1; 7 bases align to TRBD1. V gave up 6 bases and J gave up 3 bases; unmatched junction bases: 10. Per the germline V gene, CDR1 is ENHRY and CDR2 is SYGVKD. The CDR3 sequence is 15 residues long. CDR3 amino acids: CAISAYRGGDTEAFF. In DNA form, the CDR3 reads TGTGCCATCAGCGCCTACAGGGGAGGTGACACTGAAGCTTTCTTT.

The V gene is TRBV18, the J gene TRBJ2-3; D possibly corresponds to TRBD2 (6 bases). This CDR3 region has 16 residues. Trimming removed 3 bases from V and 1 base from J, with 14 bases in between. CDR1 and CDR2 from the germline V gene are KGHSH and LQKENI. This chain's CDR3 is CASSPGRGEGTDTQYF. CDR3 nucleotides: TGTGCCAGCTCACCGGGGCGGGGAGAGGGCACAGATACGCAGTATTTT.

The chain has TRBV10-3 and TRBJ2-7; 8 bases are a match to TRBD1. The CDR3 spans 14 residues. Germline assignment: CDR1 ENHRY and CDR2 SYGVKD. Losses at the gene ends were 5 bases for V and 1 base for J; bases not matched to a gene: 4. The CDR3 loop reads CAISYTGGSYEQYF. In DNA form, the CDR3 reads TGTGCCATCAGTTACACAGGGGGGTCCTACGAGCAGTACTTC.

This clonotype was counted between two and nine times. The chain employs TRBV19 and TRBJ1-1; weak D call: TRBD1 (5 bases). This CDR3 is built from 13 residues. V dropped 4 bases and J dropped 8 bases, with 14 bases sitting between them. Per the germline V gene, CDR1 is LNHDA and CDR2 is SQIVND (reference sequence). The DNA of the CDR3 is TGTGCCAGTAGTAACTCTAGACAGACGGAAGCTTTCTTT. It yields the protein CASSNSRQTEAFF.

This clonotype was found a few times. The rearrangement joins TRBV10-3 to TRBJ1-3; D is unresolved. V lost 0 bases to trimming and J lost 3 bases, with 0 bases between them. Germline V gives CDR1 ENHRY, CDR2 SYGVKD. This CDR3 is built from 12 residues. Here the CDR3 reads CAISESGNTIYF. CDR3 sequence (DNA): TGTGCCATCAGTGAGTCTGGAAACACCATATATTTT.

This clonotype has only a few counts. The chain joins TRBV20-1 to TRBJ2-7; perhaps TRBD1 as D (5 bases). The germline V gene has CDR1 DFQATT and CDR2 SNEGSKA (reference sequence). Trimming took 5 bases from V and 7 from J, leaving 18 bases between them. CDR3 length equals 13 residues. The CDR3 nucleotides read TGCAGTGCTCCGAGACCGGGCCCAGGGGAGCAGTACTTC. This translates into CSAPRPGPGEQYF.